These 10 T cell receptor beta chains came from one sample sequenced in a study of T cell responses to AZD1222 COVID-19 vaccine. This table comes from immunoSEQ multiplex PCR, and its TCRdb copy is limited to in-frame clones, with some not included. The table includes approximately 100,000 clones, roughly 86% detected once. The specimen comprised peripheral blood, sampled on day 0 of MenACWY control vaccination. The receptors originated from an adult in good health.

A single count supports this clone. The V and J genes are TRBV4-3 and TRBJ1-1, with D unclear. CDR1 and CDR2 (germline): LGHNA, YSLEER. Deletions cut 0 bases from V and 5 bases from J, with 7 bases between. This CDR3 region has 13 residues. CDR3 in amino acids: CASSQDPGTEAFF. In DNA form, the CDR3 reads TGCGCCAGCAGCCAAGACCCGGGGACTGAAGCTTTCTTT.

The CDR3 coding sequence is TGTGCCAGCAGCTTATCCCAGAGAGGGTTCAATGAGCAGTTCTTC. Translation gives CASSLSQRGFNEQFF. The V call is TRBV7-9, the J call TRBJ2-1; TRBD2 is a possible D gene (5 bases). V was clipped by 2 bases and J by 6 bases, with 14 bases between them. Germline values: CDR1 SEHNR, CDR2 FQNEAQ (reference sequence). The CDR3 covers 15 residues.

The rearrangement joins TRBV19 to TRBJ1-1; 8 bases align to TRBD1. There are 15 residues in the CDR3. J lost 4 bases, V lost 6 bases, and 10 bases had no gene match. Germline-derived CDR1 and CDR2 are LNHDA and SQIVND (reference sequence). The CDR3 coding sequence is TGTGCCAGTAGCTCTCCGGGACAGGCCTTCACTGAAGCTTTCTTT. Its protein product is CASSSPGQAFTEAFF.

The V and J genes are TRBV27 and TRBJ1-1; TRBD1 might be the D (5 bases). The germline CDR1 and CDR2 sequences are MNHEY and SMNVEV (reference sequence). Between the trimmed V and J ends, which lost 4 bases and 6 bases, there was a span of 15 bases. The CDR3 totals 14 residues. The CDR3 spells CASSWGRGRSEAFF. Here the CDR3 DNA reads TGTGCCAGCAGTTGGGGACGGGGCCGGTCTGAAGCTTTCTTT.

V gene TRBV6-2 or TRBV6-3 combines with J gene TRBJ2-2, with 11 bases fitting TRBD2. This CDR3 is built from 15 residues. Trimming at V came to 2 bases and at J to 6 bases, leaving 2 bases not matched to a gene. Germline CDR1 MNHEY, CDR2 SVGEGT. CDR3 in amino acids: CASSYGGLAAGELFF. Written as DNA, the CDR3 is TGTGCCAGCAGTTACGGGGGACTAGCGGCCGGGGAGCTGTTTTTT.

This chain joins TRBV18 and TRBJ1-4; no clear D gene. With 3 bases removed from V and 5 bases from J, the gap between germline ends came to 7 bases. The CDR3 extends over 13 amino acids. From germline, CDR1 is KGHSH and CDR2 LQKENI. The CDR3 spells CASSPLKNEKLFF. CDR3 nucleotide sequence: TGTGCCAGCTCACCTCTCAAAAATGAAAAACTGTTTTTT.

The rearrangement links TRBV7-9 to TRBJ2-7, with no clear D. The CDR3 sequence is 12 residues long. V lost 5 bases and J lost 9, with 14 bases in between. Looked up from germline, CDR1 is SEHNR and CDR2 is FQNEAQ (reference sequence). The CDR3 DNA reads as TGTGCCAGCAGCCCTCCCCCCCTAGGGCAGTACTTC. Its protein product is CASSPPPLGQYF.

The DNA for the CDR3 is TGTGCAAGTCGCTTGTGGGGAGAAAAACTGTTTTTT. Translation gives CASRLWGEKLFF. The rearrangement uses TRBV12-2 and TRBJ1-4. TRBV12-2 has pseudogene status. There are 12 residues in the CDR3.

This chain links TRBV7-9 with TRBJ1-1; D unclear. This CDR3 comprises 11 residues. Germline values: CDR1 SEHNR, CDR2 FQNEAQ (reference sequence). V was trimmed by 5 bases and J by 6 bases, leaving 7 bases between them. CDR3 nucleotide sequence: TGTGCCAGCAGCCTCACCTCTGAAGCTTTCTTT. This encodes CASSLTSEAFF.

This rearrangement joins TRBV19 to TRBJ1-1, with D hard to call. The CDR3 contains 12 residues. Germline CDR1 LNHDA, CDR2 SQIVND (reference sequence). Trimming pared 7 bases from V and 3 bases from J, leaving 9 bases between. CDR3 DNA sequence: TGTGCCAGTAAGCTGTCGCACACTGAAGCTTTCTTT. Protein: CASKLSHTEAFF.